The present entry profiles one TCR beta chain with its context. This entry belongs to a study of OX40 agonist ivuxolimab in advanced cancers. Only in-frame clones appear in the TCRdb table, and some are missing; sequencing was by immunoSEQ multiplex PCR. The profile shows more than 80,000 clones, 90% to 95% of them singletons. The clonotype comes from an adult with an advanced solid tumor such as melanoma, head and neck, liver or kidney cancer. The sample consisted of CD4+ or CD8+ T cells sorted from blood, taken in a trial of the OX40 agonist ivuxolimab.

Here the CDR3 DNA reads TGTGCCAGCAGTGGGTCGGACAGGGGGCTGGACGAGCAGTACGTC. This encodes CASSGSDRGLDEQYV. This sequence joins TRBV2 and TRBJ2-7, with 11 bases matching TRBD1. The V segment lost 4 bases and the J segment 5 bases; nucleotides outside the gene matches: 7. The CDR3 covers 15 residues. CDR1 and CDR2 (germline): SNHLY, FYNNEI.